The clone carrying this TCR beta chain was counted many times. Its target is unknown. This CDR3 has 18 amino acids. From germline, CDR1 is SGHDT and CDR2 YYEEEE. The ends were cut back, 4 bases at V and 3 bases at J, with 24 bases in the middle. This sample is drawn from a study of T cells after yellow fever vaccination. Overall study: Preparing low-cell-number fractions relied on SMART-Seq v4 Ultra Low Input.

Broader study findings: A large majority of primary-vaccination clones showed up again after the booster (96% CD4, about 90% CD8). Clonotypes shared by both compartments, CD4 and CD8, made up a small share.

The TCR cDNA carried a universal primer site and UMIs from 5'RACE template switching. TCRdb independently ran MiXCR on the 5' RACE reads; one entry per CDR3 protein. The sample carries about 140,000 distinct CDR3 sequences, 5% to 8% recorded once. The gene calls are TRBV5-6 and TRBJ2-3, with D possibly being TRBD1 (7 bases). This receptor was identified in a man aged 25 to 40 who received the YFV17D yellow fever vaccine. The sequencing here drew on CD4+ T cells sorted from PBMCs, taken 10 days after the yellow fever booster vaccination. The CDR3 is CASSMAGGSQRRTDTQYF. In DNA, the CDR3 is TGTGCCAGCAGCATGGCAGGGGGGAGCCAGCGGAGGACAGATACGCAGTATTTT. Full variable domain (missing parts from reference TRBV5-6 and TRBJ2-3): DAGVTQSPTHLIKTRGQQVTLRCSPKSGHDTVSWYQQALGQGPQFIFQYYEEEERQRGNFPDRFSGHQFPNYSSELNVNALLLGDSALYLCASSMAGGSQRRTDTQYFGPGTRLTVL.